This T cell receptor beta chain was identified in a study of cytomegalovirus exposure and HLA in healthy donors. PCR used 60 Vbeta primers and 13 Jbeta primers. Clones were sequenced by immunoSEQ multiplex PCR, and TCRdb holds only the in-frame ones, with some missing. The sample lists 200,000 to 250,000 clones, approximately 78% occurring once. The receptor was isolated from a male donor in good health and CMV-seronegative. The sample taken for sequencing was PBMCs.

CDR3 loop: CASSQGPGGLNTGELFF. Here the CDR3 DNA reads TGTGCCAGCAGCCAAGGGCCTGGCGGCCTGAACACCGGGGAGCTGTTTTTT. The J gene is TRBJ2-2, the V gene TRBV4-2; D unresolved. The CDR3 runs to 17 residues. Deletions cut 1 base from V and 1 base from J, with 13 bases between. Germline V CDR1 and CDR2: LGHNA, YNFKEQ.